This TCR beta chain comes out of a study of Graves' ophthalmopathy and Graves' hyperthyroidism. Whole-study findings and limits: Ophthalmopathy cases were distinguished from stable hyperthyroidism by a 13-signature model, reaching around 88% sensitivity and 70% to 84% specificity.

Using RNA transcripts, the TCR beta CDR3 regions were amplified. HTBI primers were employed in first-round RT-PCR, then a second-round multiplex PCR followed. TCRdb re-derived calls from the multiplex PCR reads in MiXCR, one entry per CDR3 protein. The table has a few hundred thousand distinct CDR3 sequences, over 15% seen once. Comments on this clonotype: Antigen specificity is unknown.

The TCR comes from a woman aged 18-35 years with stable Graves' hyperthyroidism. Sequenced: peripheral blood.

The CDR3 DNA follows: TGTGCCAGCAGTTACCAGGACAGCCCGCCTTGGTATGGCTACACCTTC. This codes for CASSYQDSPPWYGYTF. The V call is TRBV6-5, the J call TRBJ1-2; D might be TRBD1 (6 bases). Deletions cut 2 bases from V and 5 bases from J, with 18 bases between. CDR3 length: 16 amino acids. The germline V gene has CDR1 MNHEY and CDR2 SVGAGI.